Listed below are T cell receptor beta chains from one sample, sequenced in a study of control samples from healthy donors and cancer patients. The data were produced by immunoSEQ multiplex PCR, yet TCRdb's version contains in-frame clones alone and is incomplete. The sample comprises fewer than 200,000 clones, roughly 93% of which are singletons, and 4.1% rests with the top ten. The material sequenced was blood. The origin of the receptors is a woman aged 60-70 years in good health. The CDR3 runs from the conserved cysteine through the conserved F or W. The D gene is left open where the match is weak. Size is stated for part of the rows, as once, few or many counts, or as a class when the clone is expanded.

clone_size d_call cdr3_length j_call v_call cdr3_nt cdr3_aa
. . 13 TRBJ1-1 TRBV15 TGTGCCACCACCCAGAACGTGAACACTGAAGCTTTCTTT CATTQNVNTEAFF
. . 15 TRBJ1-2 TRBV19 TGTGCCAGTAGTACCCGGGAGGGAGCGGAGTATGGCTACACCTTC CASSTREGAEYGYTF
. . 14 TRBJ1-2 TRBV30 TGTGCCTGGAGTGTACTAGGACAATTCAGTGGCTACACCTTC CAWSVLGQFSGYTF
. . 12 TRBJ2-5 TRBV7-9 TGTGCCAGCAGCTCCACGGGGGAGACCCAGTACTTC CASSSTGETQYF
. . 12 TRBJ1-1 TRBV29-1 TGTGGCGATAGGAGAGCAAACACTGAAGCTTTCTTT CGDRRANTEAFF
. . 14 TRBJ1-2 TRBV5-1 TGCGCCAGCAGTGCGGGAGCCTTTGGAACCGGCTACACCTTC CASSAGAFGTGYTF
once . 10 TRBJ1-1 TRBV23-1 TGCGCCAGCAGTCGTGACTGGAACCGCTTT CASSRDWNRF
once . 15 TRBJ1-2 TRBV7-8 TGTGCCAGCAGCTATCGGACAGCGACTAACTATGGCTACACCTTC CASSYRTATNYGYTF
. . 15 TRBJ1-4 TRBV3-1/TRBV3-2 TGTGCCAGCAGCCAAAGGGGGGCAACTAATGAAAAACTGTTTTTT CASSQRGATNEKLFF
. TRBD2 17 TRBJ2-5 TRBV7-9 TGTGCCAGCAGCTTGTGGGCTAGCGGGGGGGCCCAAGAGACCCAGTACTTC CASSLWASGGAQETQYF
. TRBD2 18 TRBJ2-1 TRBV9 TGTGCCAGCAGCGTAGCGGCAGCGGGGGGACCCTCCTACAATGAGCAGTTCTTC CASSVAAAGGPSYNEQFF
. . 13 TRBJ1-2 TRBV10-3 TGTGCCATCAGTGGTCAGGGGAACTATGGCTACACCTTC CAISGQGNYGYTF
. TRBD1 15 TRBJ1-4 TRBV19 TGTGCCAGTAGTACCCGGACAGGGTTTATGGAAAAACTGTTTTTT CASSTRTGFMEKLFF
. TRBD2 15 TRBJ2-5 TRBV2 TGTGCCAGCAGTGTCGGTAGCGGGGGAGAAGAGACCCAGTACTTC CASSVGSGGEETQYF
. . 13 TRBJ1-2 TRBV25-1 TGTGCCAGCAGTGAAGCGGGGCTCTATGGCTACACCTTC CASSEAGLYGYTF
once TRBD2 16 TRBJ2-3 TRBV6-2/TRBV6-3 TGTGCCAGCAGTTACCTGACTAGCCGAAGCACAGATACGCAGTATTTT CASSYLTSRSTDTQYF
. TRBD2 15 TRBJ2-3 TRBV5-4 TGTGCCAGCAGCTGGACTAGCGGGGGATCAGATACGCAGTATTTT CASSWTSGGSDTQYF
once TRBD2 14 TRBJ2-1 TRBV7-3 TGTGCCAGCAGCTCCGGGACTAGCAACAATGAGCAGTTCTTC CASSSGTSNNEQFF
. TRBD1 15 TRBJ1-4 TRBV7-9 TGTGCCAGCAGCCCAGGGGGCAGGGTAAATGAAAAACTGTTTTTT CASSPGGRVNEKLFF
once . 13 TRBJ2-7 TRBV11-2 TGTGCCAGCAGCTTAGGACAGATCTACGAGCAGTACTTC CASSLGQIYEQYF
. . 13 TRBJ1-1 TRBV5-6 TGTGCCAGCAGCTCGGGACAGAACACTGAAGCTTTCTTT CASSSGQNTEAFF
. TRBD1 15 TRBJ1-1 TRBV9 TGTGCCAGCAGCGGGCACAGGGGGAAGAACACTGAAGCTTTCTTT CASSGHRGKNTEAFF
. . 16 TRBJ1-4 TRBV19 TGTGCCAGTAGTATACCAGGGGAAGCAACTAATGAAAAACTGTTTTTT CASSIPGEATNEKLFF
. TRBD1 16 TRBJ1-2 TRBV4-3 TGCGCCAGCAGCCTCGCGTGGGGACAGGGGGACTATGGCTACACCTTC CASSLAWGQGDYGYTF
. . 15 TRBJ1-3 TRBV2 TGTGCCAGCAGTGCGGTAGGGACCATTGGAAACACCATATATTTT CASSAVGTIGNTIYF
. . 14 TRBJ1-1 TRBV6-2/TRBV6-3 TGTGCCAGCAGTTACGGGGCAGTGAACACTGAAGCTTTCTTT CASSYGAVNTEAFF
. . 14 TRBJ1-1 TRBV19 TGTGCCAGTAGTATAGACCGAAGGGGCACTGAAGCTTTCTTT CASSIDRRGTEAFF
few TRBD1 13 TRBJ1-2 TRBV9 TGTGCCAGCAGCGTGGACAGGGTCGGTGGCTACACCTTC CASSVDRVGGYTF
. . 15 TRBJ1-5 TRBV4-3 TGCGCCAGCAGCCAAGATTTGGGGAATCTCCAGCCCCAGCATTTT CASSQDLGNLQPQHF
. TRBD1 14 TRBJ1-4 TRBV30 TGTGCCTGGAGCCCTGGGGTGGGACAGGGAAAACTGTTTTTT CAWSPGVGQGKLFF
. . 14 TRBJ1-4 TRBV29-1 TGCAGCGTCGGACTTGGTGGGTATGGTGAAAAACTGTTTTTT CSVGLGGYGEKLFF
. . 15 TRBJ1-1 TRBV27 TGTGCCAGCAGTAGAGACCTGGGGGGGTACACTGAAGCTTTCTTT CASSRDLGGYTEAFF
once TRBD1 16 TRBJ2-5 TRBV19 TGTGCCAGTAGTGCCAGCGACAGGGGCGGCCAAGAGACCCAGTACTTC CASSASDRGGQETQYF
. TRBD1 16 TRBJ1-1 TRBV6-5 TGTGCCAGCAGTTCCCGACGGGACAGGGGGTACACTGAAGCTTTCTTT CASSSRRDRGYTEAFF
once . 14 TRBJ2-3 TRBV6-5 TGTGCCAGCACACCCACGGGGGGCCGATATACGCAGTATTTT CASTPTGGRYTQYF
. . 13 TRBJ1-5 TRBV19 TGTGCCAGTAGTATTGGTTCCGGTCAGCCCCAGCATTTT CASSIGSGQPQHF
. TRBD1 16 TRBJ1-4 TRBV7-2 TGTGCCAGCAGCTTGGACTCAGGGGGGCTTAATGAAAAACTGTTTTTT CASSLDSGGLNEKLFF
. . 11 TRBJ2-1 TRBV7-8 TGTGCCAGCAGCCCCTACAATGAGCAGTTCTTC CASSPYNEQFF
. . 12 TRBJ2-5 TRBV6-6 TGTGCCAGCAGTAGACCGTCGGGGACCCAGTACTTC CASSRPSGTQYF
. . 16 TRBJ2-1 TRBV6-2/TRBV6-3 TGTGCCAGCAGCCGATCTGTGGGAAGCTCCTACAATGAGCAGTTCTTC CASSRSVGSSYNEQFF